This T cell receptor (beta chain) comes out of a study of preoperative IRX-2 immunotherapy in early breast cancer (dated by TCRdb to between 2018 and 2020). What the treatment or condition label conveys for this sample: preoperative locoregional IRX-2 cytokine immunotherapy. The samples were obtained from a phase Ib study that tested preoperative, locoregional IRX-2 cytokine immunotherapy designed to prime immune responses. Patients with early-stage breast cancer who were given IRX-2 before surgery served as donors. The method behind the library was the immunoSEQ multiplex PCR assay. This immuneACCESS table, as held by TCRdb, lists in-frame sequences with V and J called but not all clones. Of the missing ones, under half trace to an unresolved V gene in checked studies; the others have no known cause. For this sample the table gives about 98,000 clones, of which 80% to 90% were detected only once. The ten largest account for roughly 2% of the sample.

Trimming takes 5 bases from V and 4 bases from J, and the germline ends sit 11 bases apart. The CDR3 contains 13 residues, cysteine and phenylalanine counted. Only CDR3 DNA remains: 39 bases, in frame from the first base. In the germline V gene, CDR1 corresponds to MDHEN and CDR2 to SYDVKM. This clone was observed once. Its antigen is still unknown. One base away there is no much larger clone; base qualities are not given. The sample consisted of tumor tissue, taken after IRX-2 immunotherapy. The sequence came from a human donor with breast cancer. The V gene is TRBV28 and the J gene is TRBJ1-1; TRBD1 is possibly the D segment (6 matching bases). Here the CDR3 is given as CASSTTGITEAFF. The DNA sequence is TGTGCCAGCAGTACGACAGGAATCACTGAAGCTTTCTTT.